Each of the 10 T cell receptor beta chains below was sequenced from the same sample in a study of pediatric ulcerative colitis (dated by TCRdb to the late 2010s). One to two pinch biopsies were taken from the rectum for research during colonoscopy. The library was made by the immunoSEQ multiplex PCR assay. TCRdb stores this immuneACCESS table with in-frame sequences only. Part of the clones is absent; in the studies checked, under half of the shortfall reflects unresolved V genes, and no reason is known for the rest. The sample table shows fewer than 30,000 clones, and over 55% are seen once. The ten top clones hold over 6.5% of the sample. Sample: gut tissue. The receptors were sampled from a boy aged 5-17 years with severe ulcerative colitis.

DNA of the CDR3: TGTGCCAGCAGCCTCCTAGGGGGAGTAACGACAGATACGCAGTATTTT. Translation: CASSLLGGVTTDTQYF. This chain joins TRBV14 and TRBJ2-3, with D perhaps TRBD1 (6 bases). The CDR3 runs to 16 residues. Trimming pared 4 bases from V and 3 bases from J, leaving 17 bases between. Germline-derived CDR1 and CDR2 are SGHDN and FVKESK.

The genes are TRBV2 and TRBJ2-3; the D call may be TRBD1 or TRBD2 (5 bases each). The V and J ends lost 8 bases and 3 bases respectively, with 15 bases between them. Germline loops: CDR1 SNHLY, CDR2 FYNNEI. This CDR3 comprises 14 residues. CDR3 nucleotide sequence: TGTGCCAGCTGGGGCCGGGATAGAACAGATACGCAGTATTTT. It encodes CASWGRDRTDTQYF.

J is TRBJ2-1 and V is TRBV9; 12 nucleotides line up with TRBD2. This CDR3 contains 17 residues. The V segment lost 3 bases and the J segment 4 bases; nucleotides outside the gene matches: 8. From germline, CDR1 is SGDLS and CDR2 YYNGEE. The DNA of the CDR3 is TGTGCCAGCAGCGATTCCCGACTAGCGGGGGAATACAATGAGCAGTTCTTC. As protein: CASSDSRLAGEYNEQFF.

This rearrangement joins TRBV7-2 to TRBJ2-7; TRBD2 matches at 13 bases. Germline CDR1 SGHTA, CDR2 FQGNSA. V shed 5 bases and J 5 bases; nucleotides not matched to a gene: 12. This CDR3 comprises 17 residues. CDR3 DNA sequence: TGTGCCAGCAGCACCGCCCCACTAGCGGGAGGGAACAACGAGCAGTACTTC. The encoded protein is CASSTAPLAGGNNEQYF.

This CDR3 reads CASSASLMNTEAFF. CDR3 DNA sequence: TGTGCCAGCAGTGCCAGCCTGATGAACACTGAAGCTTTCTTT. The chain couples TRBV2 to TRBJ1-1, with D unresolved. The CDR3 extends over 14 amino acids. V gave up 4 bases and J gave up 0 bases, with 9 bases separating them. The germline CDR1 and CDR2 sequences are SNHLY and FYNNEI.

This clone was picked up one time. The gene calls are TRBV7-6 and TRBJ2-5; TRBD1 agrees at 7 bases. J was trimmed by 4 bases and V by 1 base; bases with no gene match: 6. CDR1 is SGHVS and CDR2 is FNYEAQ in the germline V gene. There are 15 residues in the CDR3. The CDR3 loop reads CASSLEIGGGETQYF. The CDR3 DNA follows: TGTGCCAGCAGCTTAGAAATAGGGGGCGGAGAGACCCAGTACTTC. Filled out from reference TRBV7-6 and TRBJ2-5, the complete variable domain reads GAGVSQSPRYKVTKRGQDVALRCDPISGHVSLYWYRQALGQGPEFLTYFNYEAQQDKSGLPNDRFSAERPEGSISTLTIQRTEQRDSAMYRCASSLEIGGGETQYFGPGTRLLVL.

The chain is built from TRBV4-2 and TRBJ2-1; unclear D gene. Trimming removed 4 bases from V and 5 bases from J, with 12 bases in between. The length of the CDR3 is 14 residues. Looked up from germline, CDR1 is LGHNA and CDR2 is YNFKEQ. CDR3 sequence reads: CASSPITNNNEQFF. CDR3 sequence (DNA): TGTGCCAGCAGCCCCATTACTAACAACAATGAGCAGTTCTTC.

Here the CDR3 reads CASSLRQISGSADTQYF. The CDR3 DNA reads TGTGCCAGCAGCTTGAGACAGATCAGCGGGAGCGCAGATACGCAGTATTTT. This chain links TRBV7-2 with TRBJ2-3; TRBD2 aligns across 8 bases. The CDR3 length is 17 residues. Per the germline V gene, CDR1 is SGHTA and CDR2 is FQGNSA. With 3 bases clipped from V and 4 bases from J, the junction kept 12 bases outside the gene matches.

This chain connects TRBV20-1 to TRBJ1-1; D is perhaps TRBD1 (5 bases). Germline V gene sequence: CDR1 DFQATT, CDR2 SNEGSKA (reference sequence). V lost 5 bases and J lost 3, with 7 bases in between. The CDR3 length is 11 residues. The CDR3 nucleotides are TGCAGTGCTGCACAGGACACTGAAGCTTTCTTT. As protein: CSAAQDTEAFF.

This clone was counted between two and nine times. The chain has TRBV20-1 and TRBJ1-1; a possible D gene is TRBD1 (5 bases). CDR3 length: 11 amino acids. Germline V gene sequence: CDR1 DFQATT, CDR2 SNEGSKA (reference sequence). The germline V and J ends were trimmed by 6 bases and 6 bases, with 11 bases remaining between them. CDR3 nucleotide sequence: TGCAGTGCCGAGACAGTACCTGAAGCTTTCTTT. Amino acid sequence: CSAETVPEAFF.